This TCR beta chain was identified during a study of cytomegalovirus exposure and HLA in healthy donors. Study outcomes and limitations: In a later analysis, the majority of CMV-associated beta chains seemingly showed HLA restriction. Some V segments could not be told apart, so they were left out, TRBV6-2 and TRBV6-3 among them. Presence/absence results assume similar sequencing depth per donor, which may not hold.

The PCR employed 60 Vbeta primers together with 13 Jbeta primers. The method was immunoSEQ multiplex PCR; TCRdb's version includes in-frame clones alone and lacks a portion of them. Among about 93,000 clones listed, around 78% were seen once. A remark on this clone: Its antigen is unknown.

V trimming: 7 bases; J trimming: 6 bases; junction bases outside the gene matches: 3. The CDR3 is made up of 12 amino acids. From germline, CDR1 is MDHEN and CDR2 SYDVKM. Sequencing was performed on PBMCs. This receptor was identified in a man aged 30-40 years in good health and CMV-seronegative. The chain combines TRBV28 with TRBJ1-2; 9 bases are a match to TRBD1. CDR3 bases: TGTGCCAGCACCCGGACAGGGGATGGCTACACCTTC. Its protein is CASTRTGDGYTF.